These 5 T cell receptor beta chains were all obtained from the same sample, sequenced in a study of blood T cells in healthy people across ages. Together with a sample-barcoded 5' primer, a J-beta primer mix was included in a second PCR lasting about 7 to 11 cycles. MiXCR was run by TCRdb on the 5' RACE reads, yielding one entry per CDR3 protein. The sample has 780,000 or so distinct CDR3 sequences, more than 50% seen once. Material for sequencing was blood. These receptors all stem from a man aged 40-55 years in good health.

The rearrangement links TRBV2 to TRBJ2-4; D gene ambiguous. Trimming cost V 5 bases and J 0 bases, with 8 bases left between them. The length of the CDR3 is 14 residues. The germline V gene has CDR1 SNHLY and CDR2 FYNNEI. The CDR3 coding sequence is TGTGCCAGCAGTCCAGGTCCAGCCAAAAACATTCAGTACTTC. Amino acids: CASSPGPAKNIQYF.

J is TRBJ2-5 and V is TRBV28; D possibly matches TRBD1 or TRBD2 (5 bases each). The V end was cut by 4 bases, the J end by 5 bases, with 17 bases between. CDR1 and CDR2 from the germline V gene are MDHEN and SYDVKM. The CDR3 is made up of 15 amino acids. The CDR3 DNA is TGTGCCAGCAGTTCATCCCTCGGGGACCGGGAGACCCAGTACTTC. Protein: CASSSSLGDRETQYF.

This chain links TRBV6-5 with TRBJ2-7; D remains unclear. The CDR3 has 13 residues. Per germline, CDR1 MNHEY and CDR2 SVGAGI. The V and J ends lost 5 bases and 6 bases respectively, with 14 bases between them. The CDR3 nucleotides are TGTGCCAGCAGTAGTTTAAATTTAGGCGAGCAGTACTTC. Translated: CASSSLNLGEQYF.

The J gene is TRBJ2-7, the V gene TRBV28, with D unresolved. The V gene lost 6 bases and the J gene lost 6 bases, with 15 bases spanning the gap. Germline values: CDR1 MDHEN, CDR2 SYDVKM. The CDR3 loop spans 13 amino acids. The CDR3 DNA reads TGTGCCAGCAGCCCCCCCCTACGGCTCGAGCAGTACTTC. This codes for CASSPPLRLEQYF.

This clonotype was seen a handful of times. The CDR3 sequence: CASSAPGTGTYEQYF. The CDR3 DNA is TGCGCCAGCTCGGCCCCCGGGACAGGAACCTACGAGCAGTACTTC. This chain links TRBV5-1 with TRBJ2-7, with 8 bases matching TRBD1. The germline gives CDR1 SGHRS, CDR2 YFSETQ. V lost 7 bases to trimming and J lost 2 bases; unmatched junction nucleotides: 11. The CDR3 length is 15 residues.